The rows below give T cell receptor beta chains drawn from one sample of a study of blood T cell repertoires in COVID-19. Measured with immunoSEQ multiplex PCR; TCRdb has only the in-frame clones, and not every one. Here the sample spans more than 200,000 clones, around 86% being singletons. Sequenced sample: peripheral blood. Receptors were obtained from a woman aged 80 or older with COVID-19, enrolled during active disease. Each CDR3 is given with its conserved first and last residue. The D gene is left open where the match is weak. Size tells how often a clone was seen (once, few, many) or the class of an expanded clone, and some rows leave it out.

>-|TRBJ1-1|-|TRBV6-2/TRBV6-3
CASSPHQTGMNTEAFF
TGTGCCAGCAGTCCCCACCAGACAGGAATGAACACTGAAGCTTTCTTT
>-|TRBJ2-7|-|TRBV19
CASRGYDSLTYEQYF
TGTGCCAGTAGGGGATATGACAGCCTCACCTACGAGCAGTACTTC
>-|TRBJ2-5|-|TRBV7-9
CASNPGQGQETQYF
TGTGCCAGCAACCCCGGGCAGGGCCAAGAGACCCAGTACTTC
>-|TRBJ1-1|-|TRBV11-2
CASSLWEDTEAFF
TGTGCCAGCAGCTTATGGGAGGACACTGAAGCTTTCTTT
>-|TRBJ1-3|-|TRBV5-1
CASSLAGSSSGNTIYF
TGCGCCAGCAGCTTGGCGGGAAGTAGCTCTGGAAACACCATATATTTT
>-|TRBJ1-4|-|TRBV6-5
CASSPPLRPGKLFF
TGTGCCAGCAGTCCCCCTCTCCGTCCGGGAAAACTGTTTTTT
>-|TRBJ1-2|-|TRBV4-1
CASRGGQQNYGYTF
TGCGCCAGCCGGGGGGGTCAGCAGAACTATGGCTACACCTTC
>few|TRBJ2-7|-|TRBV27
CASSFGSEQYF
TGTGCCAGCAGTTTTGGCAGCGAGCAGTACTTC
>-|TRBJ2-3|TRBD1|TRBV6-4
CASSQDRGFSDTQYF
TGTGCCAGCAGTCAGGACAGGGGGTTCTCAGATACGCAGTATTTT
>-|TRBJ1-6|-|TRBV5-1
CASSFGGDPYNSPLHF
TGCGCCAGCAGCTTTGGAGGGGATCCGTATAATTCACCCCTCCACTTT
>-|TRBJ1-3|-|TRBV29-1
CSVRSIGNTIYF
TGCAGCGTTCGGAGTATTGGGAACACCATATATTTT
>-|TRBJ2-3|TRBD1|TRBV16
CASSQQDRGGEDTQYF
TGTGCCAGCAGCCAACAAGACAGGGGCGGGGAAGATACGCAGTATTTT
>-|TRBJ2-7|TRBD1|TRBV5-6
CASSWDRGYEQYF
TGTGCCAGCAGCTGGGACAGGGGCTACGAGCAGTACTTC
>-|TRBJ2-3|-|TRBV2
CASWNTSMNTQYF
TGTGCCAGTTGGAACACTAGTATGAATACGCAGTATTTT
>-|TRBJ1-4|-|TRBV15
CATSSQGQTEKLFF
TGTGCCACCAGCAGTCAAGGACAGACTGAAAAACTGTTTTTT
>-|TRBJ1-5|-|TRBV27
CASSFGRGNQPQHF
TGTGCCAGCAGTTTTGGACGGGGGAATCAGCCCCAGCATTTT
>-|TRBJ1-6|TRBD1|TRBV19
CARDRGNSPLHF
TGTGCCAGGGACAGGGGCAATTCACCCCTCCACTTT
>-|TRBJ2-1|TRBD2|TRBV11-2
CASSLGASGNSYNEQFF
TGTGCCAGCAGCTTAGGGGCCAGCGGGAACTCCTACAATGAGCAGTTCTTC
>-|TRBJ1-6|TRBD1|TRBV5-1
CASSFAGTGESSPLHF
TGCGCCAGCAGCTTCGCAGGGACAGGGGAATCTTCACCCCTCCACTTT
>-|TRBJ1-2|TRBD1|TRBV27
CASSRQGDYGYTF
TGTGCCAGCAGTCGACAGGGGGACTATGGCTACACCTTC
>-|TRBJ1-4|-|TRBV7-9
CASSLGTGNEKLFF
TGTGCCAGCAGCCTCGGTACAGGGAATGAAAAACTGTTTTTT
>-|TRBJ2-2|-|TRBV7-9
CASSSRGLNTGELFF
TGTGCCAGCAGCAGCAGGGGATTGAACACCGGGGAGCTGTTTTTT
>few|TRBJ2-7|-|TRBV5-1
CASSISGSYEQYF
TGCGCCAGCAGCATCTCGGGTTCCTACGAGCAGTACTTC
>-|TRBJ2-1|-|TRBV4-1
CASSRGHSGYNEQFF
TGCGCCAGCAGCCGGGGTCATAGCGGCTACAATGAGCAGTTCTTC